This paragraph covers one T cell receptor (beta chain) sequence. The antigen remains unidentified. The data derive from a study of identical twins. Findings of the study overall: Cross-sectional statistics, not tracking of the same donors, supported the conclusions. Insertions were reduced in abundant cord blood beta clonotypes but not in memory repertoires.

A universal primer binding site was introduced by template switching. The final cDNA contained unique molecular identifiers. MiXCR, applied by TCRdb to the 5' RACE reads, yields one record per CDR3 protein. The data show under 500,000 distinct CDR3 sequences, with 13% to 15% seen just once and approximately 0.98% held by the top ten. This same sample was also taken into another study, of yellow fever vaccine responses in identical twins. That work states: Twins reportedly appeared to share part of their vaccine T cell response while keeping part individual.

Source material: CD4+ T cells sorted from blood. The clonotype was recovered from a woman under 30 in good health.

CDR3 amino acids: CAISGQGVLSSTDTQYF. The CDR3 bases are TGTGCCATCAGTGGTCAGGGGGTCCTCTCTAGCACAGATACGCAGTATTTT. This chain connects TRBV10-3 to TRBJ2-3, with 7 bases identical to TRBD1. This CDR3 is 17 amino acids long. CDR1 is ENHRY and CDR2 is SYGVKD in the germline V gene. V lost 4 bases, J lost 0 bases, and 10 bases stayed unmatched.